This entry is about one TCR beta chain. The data derive from a study of blood T cell repertoires in COVID-19. Study-wide background: Samples of COVID-19 (acute and convalescent) were obtained from the United States, Italy and Spain. Nucleic acid was either cDNA or gDNA, and it came from T cells, B-cell-depleted T cells, or PBMCs.

In the study's own analysis: Reference gene primer amplification gave estimated nucleated cell counts. Method: immunoSEQ multiplex PCR; TCRdb's copy keeps in-frame clones and lacks some. V and J calls and clone size are as listed in that table; D and trimming were resolved from the DNA. The data show 250,000 to 300,000 clones, with about 85% seen just once and over 2% held by the top ten. This CDR3 comprises 12 residues. CDR1 is GTSNPN and CDR2 is SVGIG in the germline V gene (reference sequence). V was pared by 0 bases and J by 3 bases, with 6 bases between. The V call is TRBV30, the J call TRBJ2-7; TRBD2 might be the D (5 bases). Material: peripheral blood. The receptor's source is a woman aged 50 to 60 who had recovered from COVID-19. Here the CDR3 DNA reads TGTGCCTGGAGTGTACGGGACTACGAGCAGTACTTC. This encodes CAWSVRDYEQYF.